This entry is about one T cell receptor (beta chain). Measured with immunoSEQ multiplex PCR; TCRdb has only the in-frame clones, and not every one. The sample gives 70,000 or so clones, approximately 84% of which show up once; about a tenth is in the top ten. This entry comes from a study of blood T cell repertoires in COVID-19. There are 16 residues in the CDR3. Trimming removed 4 bases from V and 8 bases from J; junction bases left unmatched: 15. Germline CDR1 is SGHRS and CDR2 is YFSETQ. The clonotype was recovered from a man in his sixties or seventies with active or convalescent COVID-19. V and J are TRBV5-1 and TRBJ2-1; 7 bases agree with TRBD2. The sequencing sample was made of peripheral blood. As DNA, the CDR3 is TGCGCCAGCAGCCCGGAGTCTAGCGGATTCTTAGATGAGCAGTTCTTC. This translates into CASSPESSGFLDEQFF.